This entry is about one T cell receptor beta chain. The antigen is not known. This sample was included in a study of cytomegalovirus exposure and HLA in healthy donors. Broader study findings: Analysis was carried out at a later point, and it linked a missense DCLRE1C variant to TCR beta V- and J-gene trimming. Rarity held for most TCR sequences, but there were some public TCRs that occurred in many donors. Per published reports, the classifier diagnosed cytomegalovirus status with high specificity and sensitivity. Sequence variants that were highly shared formed a cluster that was likely a sequencing artifact.

The study ran its PCR with 60 Vbeta and 13 Jbeta primers. Repertoires were generated with immunoSEQ multiplex PCR, while TCRdb's copy carries only in-frame clones and drops some. The sample shows about 210,000 clones, over 60% of them seen only once. Looked up from germline, CDR1 is LNHDA and CDR2 is SQIVND (reference sequence). V was pared by 1 base and J by 2 bases, with 14 bases between. The CDR3 totals 16 residues. Sequenced sample: PBMCs. V usage is TRBV19 and J usage is TRBJ1-1, with D perhaps TRBD1 (5 bases). The TCR sequence derives from a male donor in good health and CMV-seronegative. The chain's CDR3 is CASSIGSGQGNTEAFF. CDR3 in DNA: TGTGCCAGTAGTATAGGTAGTGGGCAGGGAAACACTGAAGCTTTCTTT.